These 27 T cell receptor beta chains share one sample of origin, sequenced in a study of tumor-infiltrating lymphocytes in oesophageal squamous cell carcinoma. TCRdb re-analysed the PCR reads in MiXCR, keeping a single row per CDR3 protein. The sample holds 8,000 to 11,000 distinct CDR3 sequences, 55% to 75% seen once. The sequenced material came from esophageal tumor tissue. Every receptor here comes from a female donor with esophageal squamous cell carcinoma.

Concerning this clonotype itself: Because the CDR3 is missing its conserved closing phenylalanine or tryptophan, this is likely a read error. The limits of the CDR3 on the DNA are not certain, so only TCRdb's listed CDR3 is given. CDR3: CASTHRASLVNYGYTFGS. J is TRBJ2-7 and V is TRBV7-2. The length of the CDR3 is 18 amino acids, counting both ends. Germline values: CDR1 SGHTA, CDR2 FQGNSA.

The count of this clonotype is one. The junction differs from germline at one of its ends, possibly a read error. The chain joins TRBV28 to TRBJ2-5; no firm D call. This CDR3 contains 14 residues. The germline V gene has CDR1 MDHEN and CDR2 SYDVKM. Here the CDR3 reads CASTEGSYNSPLHF. DNA for the CDR3: TGTGCCAGCACGGAAGGCTCCTATAATTCACCCCTCCACTTC.

The chain recombines TRBV12-3 or TRBV12-4 with TRBJ2-1; 9 bases match TRBD1. Gene TRBJ2-5 matches the end of the DNA better, so the J call may be wrong. CDR3 length equals 15 residues. The CDR3 here is CASTRRGQGGETQYF. The CDR3 coding sequence is TGTGCCAGCACCCGACGGGGACAGGGAGGTGAGACCCAGTACTTC.

This clonotype was seen a single time. V usage is TRBV12-3 or TRBV12-4 and J usage is TRBJ1-5, with 9 bases aligning to TRBD1. The V segment lost 6 bases and the J segment 3 bases; nucleotides outside the gene matches: 6. This CDR3 comprises 15 residues. The CDR3 sequence is CASRTGGAANQPQHF. The CDR3 nucleotides read TGTGCCAGCAGAACAGGGGGCGCAGCCAATCAGCCCCAGCATTTT.

This chain uses TRBV7-6 with TRBJ2-5; D unresolved. This CDR3 is 14 amino acids long. V was shortened by 4 bases and J by 11 bases, with 20 bases between the two germline ends. CDR1 is SGHVS and CDR2 is FNYEAQ in the germline V gene. Here the CDR3 reads CASSSRPDGDEQYF. The CDR3 nucleotides read TGTGCCAGCAGCTCGAGACCCGATGGGGATGAGCAGTACTTC.

The gene calls are TRBV7-6 and TRBJ2-5, with D maybe TRBD1 (5 bases). The germline CDR1 and CDR2 sequences are SGHVS and FNYEAQ. Trimming took 5 bases from V and 4 from J, leaving 17 bases between them. This CDR3 has 15 residues. The DNA for the CDR3 is TGTGCCAGCAGCGAAAAGGGGCGGACGGGAGAGACCCAGTACTTC. Translation gives CASSEKGRTGETQYF.

The chain couples TRBV12-3 or TRBV12-4 to TRBJ2-1; 14 nucleotides match TRBD2. Germline trimming cut 5 bases from V and 1 base from J; bases unmatched to any gene: 13. This CDR3 is 20 amino acids long. The CDR3 is CASSQQKTSGRARSYNEQFF. CDR3 nucleotides: TGTGCCAGCAGTCAGCAGAAGACTAGCGGGAGGGCCCGGTCCTACAATGAGCAGTTCTTC.

V gene TRBV7-2 combines with J gene TRBJ2-1; the D call may be TRBD1 or TRBD2 (5 bases each). The CDR3 sequence is 15 residues long. V was clipped by 0 bases and J by 7 bases, with 13 bases between them. CDR1 SGHTA and CDR2 FQGNSA come from the germline V gene. Here the CDR3 DNA reads TGTGCCAGCAGCTTAGCCATCGGGACGACGAATGAGCAGTTCTTC. As protein: CASSLAIGTTNEQFF.

The chain recombines TRBV7-3 with TRBJ2-3; D is ambiguous. V was pared by 5 bases and J by 0 bases, with 9 bases between. Germline loops: CDR1 SGHTA, CDR2 FQGTGA. CDR3 length equals 14 residues. CDR3 residues: CASSPGLSTDTQYF. The CDR3, as DNA: TGTGCCAGCAGCCCGGGCTTAAGCACAGATACGCAGTATTTT.

This chain connects TRBV7-2 to TRBJ1-2; D unclear. V lost 7 bases, J lost 7 bases, and 16 bases lay in between. This CDR3 region has 13 residues. Germline V gives CDR1 SGHTA, CDR2 FQGNSA. This CDR3 is CASNYQLSGGYTF. Here the CDR3 DNA reads TGTGCCAGCAACTATCAACTTTCCGGTGGCTACACCTTC.

Here the CDR3 reads CASSEDLPSTDTQYF. CDR3 DNA: TGTGCCAGCAGCGAGGACCTTCCTAGCACAGATACGCAGTATTTT. This chain links TRBV7-3 with TRBJ2-3, with D unclear. V was shortened by 5 bases and J by 0 bases, with 12 bases between the two germline ends. Germline lookup yields CDR1 SGHTA and CDR2 FQGTGA. There are 15 residues in the CDR3.

The chain carries TRBV7-4 and TRBJ2-3; possibly TRBD2 for D (6 bases). V dropped 1 base and J dropped 4 bases, with 15 bases sitting between them. This CDR3 is built from 16 residues. Germline CDR1 SGHVT, CDR2 SQSDAQ. The CDR3 coding sequence is TGTGCCAGCAGCTTAGGTGTGGGAGGAGGCGCAGATACGCAGTATTTT. This gives the protein CASSLGVGGGADTQYF.

The V and J genes are TRBV7-6 and TRBJ2-4; no firm D call. The DNA end is a closer match to TRBJ2-1, so the J assignment may be wrong. The CDR3 sequence is 15 residues long. CDR1 SGHVS and CDR2 FNYEAQ come from the germline V gene. The CDR3 reads CASSLGAGNRDEQFF. The CDR3 nucleotides are TGTGCCAGCAGCTTAGGGGCCGGAAATAGGGATGAGCAGTTCTTC.

V gene TRBV7-8 combines with J gene TRBJ2-7; TRBD1 matches 9 bases. The J call may be faulty, since TRBJ2-5 better matches the DNA end. CDR1 and CDR2 from the germline V gene are SGHVS and FQNEAQ. The CDR3 sequence is 16 residues long. The CDR3 loop is CASSLGTGARGETQYF. In DNA form, the CDR3 reads TGTGCCAGCAGCTTAGGGACAGGGGCGCGGGGGGAGACCCAGTACTTC.

This chain joins TRBV7-2 and TRBJ2-3; D is unresolved. V was clipped by 1 base and J by 2 bases, with 4 bases between them. The CDR3 length is 13 residues. Germline loops: CDR1 SGHTA, CDR2 FQGNSA. In DNA, the CDR3 is TGTGCCAGCAGCTTAGATTCCACAGATACGCAGTATTTT. Amino acids: CASSLDSTDTQYF.

The genes are TRBV28 and TRBJ2-5, with 9 bases aligning to TRBD1. The J call is doubtful: the DNA matches TRBJ2-7 better. The length of the CDR3 is 15 residues. The germline CDR1 and CDR2 sequences are MDHEN and SYDVKM. CDR3 in amino acids: CASSPYPGQGVEQYF. As DNA, the CDR3 is TGTGCCAGCAGTCCATACCCGGGACAGGGTGTCGAGCAGTACTTC.

This chain uses TRBV6-8 with TRBJ2-1, with a possible D match to TRBD1 (5 bases). Germline lookup yields CDR1 MNHGY and CDR2 SAAAGT. The CDR3 sequence is 11 residues long. V lost 4 bases and J lost 12, with 10 bases in between. DNA of the CDR3: TGTGCCAGCAGTTCAGTTAGGGGGCAGTTCTTC. It is translated as CASSSVRGQFF.

This clonotype appeared a single time. The junction differs from germline at one of its ends, possibly a read error. V is TRBV7-6 and J is TRBJ2-3; D may match TRBD1 or TRBD2 (5 bases each). The CDR3 is 14 residues long. In germline, CDR1 is SGHVS, CDR2 FNYEAQ. CDR3 amino acids: CASSLTGRGDTQYF. As DNA, the CDR3 is TGTGCTAGCAGCTTGACGGGGCGAGGAGATACGCAGTATTTT.

This chain uses TRBV7-3 with TRBJ2-1, with D maybe TRBD2 (6 bases). In germline, CDR1 is SGHTA, CDR2 FQGTGA. V was pared by 5 bases and J by 2 bases, with 16 bases between. The CDR3 runs 16 residues. The CDR3 loop is CASSLLAGSAYNEQFF. DNA for the CDR3: TGTGCCAGCAGCCTTTTAGCCGGGAGTGCCTACAATGAGCAGTTCTTC.

The rearrangement links TRBV7-3 to TRBJ2-7, with 11 bases matching TRBD2. This CDR3 comprises 15 residues. V lost 5 bases and J lost 7; bases outside the gene matches: 10. CDR1 is SGHTA, CDR2 FQGTGA, per germline. The CDR3 sequence is CASSIGTSGVNEQYF. DNA for the CDR3: TGTGCCAGCAGCATAGGGACTAGCGGAGTTAATGAGCAGTACTTC.

V gene TRBV6-2 or TRBV6-3 combines with J gene TRBJ1-1; no clear D gene. V was cut by 6 bases and J by 4 bases, with 18 bases left in between. This CDR3 is 15 amino acids long. Germline V gene data show CDR1 as MNHEY and CDR2 as SVGEGT. CDR3 sequence (DNA): TGTGCCAGCAGACCCGCCAAGGGAGGCGGCACTGAAGCTTTCTTT. This gives the protein CASRPAKGGGTEAFF.

In its sample, this clonotype was seen once. This chain links TRBV28 with TRBJ2-5; no clear D. The end of the DNA aligns better with TRBJ1-2, so the J call may be wrong. CDR1 MDHEN and CDR2 SYDVKM come from the germline V gene. The CDR3 has 14 amino acids. The DNA of the CDR3 is TGTGCCAGCAGGTTCCCGACACCTCACTATGGCTACACCTTC. The encoded protein is CASRFPTPHYGYTF.

The V gene is TRBV6-4, the J gene TRBJ2-1, with D tentatively TRBD1 (5 bases). This CDR3 region has 16 residues. Per the germline V gene, CDR1 is MRHNA and CDR2 is SNTAGT. Deletions cut 5 bases from V and 7 bases from J, with 21 bases between. Written as DNA, the CDR3 is TGTGCCAGCAGTTACGTGGGCCCGGCCTACAGGAATGAGCAGTTCTTC. Its translation is CASSYVGPAYRNEQFF.

The chain couples TRBV28 to TRBJ2-1; TRBD1 might be the D (6 bases). The CDR3 loop spans 10 amino acids. V lost 10 bases and J lost 8, with 9 bases in between. Germline-derived CDR1 and CDR2 are MDHEN and SYDVKM. The CDR3 loop is CANRVDEQFF. DNA for the CDR3: TGTGCCAACAGGGTGGATGAGCAGTTCTTC. The variable domain in full, completed from reference TRBV28 and TRBJ2-1, reads DVKVTQSSRYLVKRTGEKVFLECVQDMDHENMFWYRQDPGLGLRLIYFSYDVKMKEKGDIPEGYSVSREKKERFSLILESASTNQTSMYLCANRVDEQFFGPGTRLTVL.

The chain is built from TRBV24-1 and TRBJ2-5, with 7 bases identical to TRBD2. The CDR3 consists of 15 residues. Germline V CDR1 and CDR2: KGHDR, SFDVKD. Trimming at V came to 4 bases and at J to 3 bases, leaving 7 bases not matched to a gene. For the CDR3, the DNA is TGTGCCACCAGTGACCCTAGCGGAGGAAAAGAGACCCAGTACTTC. Its translation: CATSDPSGGKETQYF.

This clonotype was seen only once. This chain uses TRBV5-3 with TRBJ2-6; tentative D call: TRBD1 (5 bases). TRBV5-3 is flagged as an ORF with uncertain function. Trimming removed 8 bases at V and 3 bases at J, with 21 bases between. This CDR3 is 17 amino acids long. The CDR3 sequence: CASSPYQGSYGANVLTF. The CDR3 DNA is TGTGCCAGCAGCCCGTACCAGGGTTCGTATGGGGCCAACGTCCTGACTTTC.

This clonotype was seen more than once but under ten times. J is TRBJ2-5 and V is TRBV28, with D perhaps being TRBD1 or TRBD2 (5 bases each). Trimming cost V 7 bases and J 5 bases, with 11 bases left between them. The CDR3 is 12 amino acids. Germline V gene lookup returns CDR1 MDHEN and CDR2 SYDVKM. CDR3 coding DNA: TGTGCCAGCAAGGGGAGCGCGGAGACCCAGTACTTC. Its protein is CASKGSAETQYF.